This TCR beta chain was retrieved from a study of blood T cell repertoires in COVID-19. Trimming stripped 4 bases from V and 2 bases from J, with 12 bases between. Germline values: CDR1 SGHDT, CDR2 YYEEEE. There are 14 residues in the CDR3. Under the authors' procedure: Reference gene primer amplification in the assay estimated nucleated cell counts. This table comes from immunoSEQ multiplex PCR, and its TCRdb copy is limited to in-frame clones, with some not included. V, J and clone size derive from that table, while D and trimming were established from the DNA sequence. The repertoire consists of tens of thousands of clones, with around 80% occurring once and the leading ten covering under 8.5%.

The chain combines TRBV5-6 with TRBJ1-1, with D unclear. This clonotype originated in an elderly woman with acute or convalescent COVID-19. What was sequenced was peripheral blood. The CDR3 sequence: CASSLRYSNTEAFF. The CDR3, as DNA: TGTGCCAGCAGCCTTAGATATTCCAACACTGAAGCTTTCTTT.